This T cell receptor beta chain was identified in a study of CD8 T cells in Susac syndrome. Study-level results: Detection of Susac-specific public clones gave under 20 in total CD8+ repertoires and 4 or 5 in CD8+ TEMRA repertoires.

Note on this clonotype: Its antigen is undetermined.

Germline CDR1 MNHEY, CDR2 SMNVEV (reference sequence). V was trimmed by 3 bases and J by 2 bases, leaving 11 bases between them. CDR3 size: 15 residues. Random hexamers primed reverse transcription of about 0.45 to 1 ug RNA. Using its own MiXCR run on the immunoSEQ multiplex PCR reads, TCRdb lists one record per CDR3 protein. The sample yields some 75,000 distinct CDR3 sequences, about 93% seen once. The material sequenced was CD8+ T cells from PBMCs. The chain links TRBV27 to TRBJ2-1; D is unresolved. This TCR came from a human donor with Susac syndrome. CDR3 nucleotides: TGTGCCAGCAGTTTTATCGGCGGCCCCTACAATGAGCAGTTCTTC. Protein product: CASSFIGGPYNEQFF.